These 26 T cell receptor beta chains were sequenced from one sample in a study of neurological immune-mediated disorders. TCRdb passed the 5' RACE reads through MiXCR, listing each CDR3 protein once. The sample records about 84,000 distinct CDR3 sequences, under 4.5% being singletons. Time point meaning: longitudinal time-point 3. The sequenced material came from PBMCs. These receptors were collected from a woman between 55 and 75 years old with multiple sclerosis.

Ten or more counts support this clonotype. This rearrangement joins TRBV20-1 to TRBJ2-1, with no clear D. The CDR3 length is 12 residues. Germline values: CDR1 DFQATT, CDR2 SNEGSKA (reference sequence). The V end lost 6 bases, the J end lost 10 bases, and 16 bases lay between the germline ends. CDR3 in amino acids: CSANGPGREQFF. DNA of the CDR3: TGCAGTGCCAACGGTCCCGGTCGGGAGCAGTTCTTC.

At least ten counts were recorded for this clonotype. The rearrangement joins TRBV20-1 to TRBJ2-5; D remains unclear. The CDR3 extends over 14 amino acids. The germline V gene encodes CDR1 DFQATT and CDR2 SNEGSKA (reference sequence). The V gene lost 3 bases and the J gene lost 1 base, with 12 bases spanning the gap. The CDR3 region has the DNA TGCAGTGCTAGGAAGGCGTTAGGCCAAGAGACCCAGTACTTC. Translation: CSARKALGQETQYF.

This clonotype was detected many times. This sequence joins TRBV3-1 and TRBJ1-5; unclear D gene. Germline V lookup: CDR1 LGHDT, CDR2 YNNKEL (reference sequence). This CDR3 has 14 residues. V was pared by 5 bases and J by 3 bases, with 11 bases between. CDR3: CASSKLGHNQPQHF. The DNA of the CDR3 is TGTGCCAGCAGCAAGCTAGGTCACAATCAGCCCCAGCATTTT.

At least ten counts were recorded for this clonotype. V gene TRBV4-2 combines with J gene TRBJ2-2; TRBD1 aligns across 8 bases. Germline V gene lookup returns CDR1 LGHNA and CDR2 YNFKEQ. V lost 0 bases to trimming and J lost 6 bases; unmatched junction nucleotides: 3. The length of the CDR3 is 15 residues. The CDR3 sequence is CASSQDGTGAGELFF. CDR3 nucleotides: TGTGCCAGCAGCCAAGATGGGACAGGCGCCGGGGAGCTGTTTTTT.

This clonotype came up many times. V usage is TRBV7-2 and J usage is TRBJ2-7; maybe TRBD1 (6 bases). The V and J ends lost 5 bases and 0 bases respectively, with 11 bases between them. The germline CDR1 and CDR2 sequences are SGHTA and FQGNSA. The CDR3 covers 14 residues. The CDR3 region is CASSRGQPSYEQYF. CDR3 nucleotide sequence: TGTGCCAGCAGCCGAGGACAGCCCTCCTACGAGCAGTACTTC. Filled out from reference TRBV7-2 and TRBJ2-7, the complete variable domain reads GAGVSQSPSNKVTEKGKDVELRCDPISGHTALYWYRQSLGQGLEFLIYFQGNSAPDKSGLPSDRFSAERTGGSVSTLTIQRTQQEDSAVYLCASSRGQPSYEQYFGPGTRLTVT.

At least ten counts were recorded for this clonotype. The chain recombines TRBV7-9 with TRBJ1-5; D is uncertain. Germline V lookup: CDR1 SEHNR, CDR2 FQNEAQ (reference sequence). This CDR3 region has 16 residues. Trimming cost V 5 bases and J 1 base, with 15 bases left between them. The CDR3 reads CASSPPGDQSNQPQHF. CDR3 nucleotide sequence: TGTGCCAGCAGCCCCCCAGGCGACCAGAGCAATCAGCCCCAGCATTTT.

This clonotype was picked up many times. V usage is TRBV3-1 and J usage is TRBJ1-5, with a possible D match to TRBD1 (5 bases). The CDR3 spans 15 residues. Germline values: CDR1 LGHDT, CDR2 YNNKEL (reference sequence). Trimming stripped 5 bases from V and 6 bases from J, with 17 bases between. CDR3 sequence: CASSKGGAGIQPQHF. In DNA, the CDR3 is TGTGCCAGCAGCAAGGGTGGGGCAGGGATTCAGCCCCAGCATTTT.

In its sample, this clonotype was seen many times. The CDR3 region has the DNA TGTGCCAGCAGCCCCTCGGCAGGGGACATATACTCACCCCTCCACTTT. Translated, it gives CASSPSAGDIYSPLHF. The chain carries TRBV25-1 and TRBJ1-6; the D gene is possibly TRBD1 (6 bases). Trimming shortened V by 6 bases and J by 10 bases, and 22 bases separated the two germline ends. This CDR3 is 16 amino acids long. Germline V gene lookup returns CDR1 MGHDK and CDR2 SYGVNS.

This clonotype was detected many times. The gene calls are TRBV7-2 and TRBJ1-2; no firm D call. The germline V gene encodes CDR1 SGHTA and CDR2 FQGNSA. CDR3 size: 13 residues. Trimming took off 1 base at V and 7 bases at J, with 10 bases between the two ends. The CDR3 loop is CASSLVSGGGYTF. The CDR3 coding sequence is TGTGCCAGCAGCTTAGTTTCGGGAGGTGGCTACACCTTC. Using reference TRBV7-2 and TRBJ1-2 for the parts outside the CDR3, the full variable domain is GAGVSQSPSNKVTEKGKDVELRCDPISGHTALYWYRQSLGQGLEFLIYFQGNSAPDKSGLPSDRFSAERTGGSVSTLTIQRTQQEDSAVYLCASSLVSGGGYTFGSGTRLTVV.

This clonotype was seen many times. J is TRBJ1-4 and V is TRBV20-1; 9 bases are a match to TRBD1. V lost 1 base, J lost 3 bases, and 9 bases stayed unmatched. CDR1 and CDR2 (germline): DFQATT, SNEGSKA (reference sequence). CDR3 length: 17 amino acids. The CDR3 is CSARAGQGTGANEKLFF. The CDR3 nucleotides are TGCAGTGCTAGAGCGGGACAGGGAACGGGAGCTAATGAAAAACTGTTTTTT.

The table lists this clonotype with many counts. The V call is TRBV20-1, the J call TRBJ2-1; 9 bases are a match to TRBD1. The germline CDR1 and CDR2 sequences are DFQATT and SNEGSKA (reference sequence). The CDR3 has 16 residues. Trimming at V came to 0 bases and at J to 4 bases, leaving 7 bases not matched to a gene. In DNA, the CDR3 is TGCAGTGCTAGAGATCAAGACAGGGGGGTTTACAATGAGCAGTTCTTC. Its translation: CSARDQDRGVYNEQFF.

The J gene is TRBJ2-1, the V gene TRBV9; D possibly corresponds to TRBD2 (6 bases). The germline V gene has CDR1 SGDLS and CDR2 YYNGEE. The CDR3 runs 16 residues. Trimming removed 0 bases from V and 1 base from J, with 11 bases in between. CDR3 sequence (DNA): TGTGCCAGCAGCGTAGTGTGGCGGGGATCCTACAATGAGCAGTTCTTC. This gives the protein CASSVVWRGSYNEQFF. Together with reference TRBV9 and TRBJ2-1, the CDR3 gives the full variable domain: DSGVTQTPKHLITATGQRVTLRCSPRSGDLSVYWYQQSLDQGLQFLIQYYNGEERAKGNILERFSAQQFPDLHSELNLSSLELGDSALYFCASSVVWRGSYNEQFFGPGTRLTVL.

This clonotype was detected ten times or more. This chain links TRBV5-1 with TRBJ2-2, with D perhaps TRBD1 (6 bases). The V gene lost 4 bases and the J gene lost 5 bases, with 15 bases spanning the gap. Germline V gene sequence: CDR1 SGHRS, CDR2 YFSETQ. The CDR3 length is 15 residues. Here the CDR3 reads CASSQADQGTGELFF. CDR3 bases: TGCGCCAGCAGCCAAGCCGACCAGGGGACCGGGGAGCTGTTTTTT. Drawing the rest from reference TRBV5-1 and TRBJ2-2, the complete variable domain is KAGVTQTPRYLIKTRGQQVTLSCSPISGHRSVSWYQQTPGQGLQFLFEYFSETQRNKGNFPGRFSGRQFSNSRSEMNVSTLELGDSALYLCASSQADQGTGELFFGEGSRLTVL.

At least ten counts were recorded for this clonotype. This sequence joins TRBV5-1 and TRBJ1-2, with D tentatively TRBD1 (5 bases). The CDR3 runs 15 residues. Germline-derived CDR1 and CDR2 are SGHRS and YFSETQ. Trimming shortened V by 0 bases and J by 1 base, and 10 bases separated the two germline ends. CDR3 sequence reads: CASSLGQPGNYGYTF. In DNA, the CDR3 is TGCGCCAGCAGCTTGGGACAGCCGGGTAACTATGGCTACACCTTC. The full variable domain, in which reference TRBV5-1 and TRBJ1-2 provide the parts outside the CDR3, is KAGVTQTPRYLIKTRGQQVTLSCSPISGHRSVSWYQQTPGQGLQFLFEYFSETQRNKGNFPGRFSGRQFSNSRSEMNVSTLELGDSALYLCASSLGQPGNYGYTFGSGTRLTVV.

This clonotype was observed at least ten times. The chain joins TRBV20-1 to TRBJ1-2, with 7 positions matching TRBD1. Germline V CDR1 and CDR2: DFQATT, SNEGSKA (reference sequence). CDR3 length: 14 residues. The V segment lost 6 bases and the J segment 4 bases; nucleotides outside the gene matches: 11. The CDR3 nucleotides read TGCAGTGCCATACCCACGGGACAGCTCTATGGCTACACCTTC. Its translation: CSAIPTGQLYGYTF.

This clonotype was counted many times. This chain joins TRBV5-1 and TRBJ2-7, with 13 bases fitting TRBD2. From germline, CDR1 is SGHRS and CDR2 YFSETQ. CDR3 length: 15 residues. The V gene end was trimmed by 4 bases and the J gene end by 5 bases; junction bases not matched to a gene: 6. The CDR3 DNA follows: TGCGCCAGCAGCAGAACCGGGACTAGCGGGGACGAGCAGTACTTC. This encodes CASSRTGTSGDEQYF.

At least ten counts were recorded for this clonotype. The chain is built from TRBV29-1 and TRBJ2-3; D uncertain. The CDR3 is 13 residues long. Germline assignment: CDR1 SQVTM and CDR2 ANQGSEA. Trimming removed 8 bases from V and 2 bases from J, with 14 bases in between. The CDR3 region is CSIRANLTDTQYF. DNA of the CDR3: TGCAGCATTCGGGCCAACCTCACAGATACGCAGTATTTT.

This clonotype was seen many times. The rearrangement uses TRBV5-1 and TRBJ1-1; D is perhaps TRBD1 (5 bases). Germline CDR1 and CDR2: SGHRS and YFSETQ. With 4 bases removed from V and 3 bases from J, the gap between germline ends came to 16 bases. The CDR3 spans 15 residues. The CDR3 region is CASSTTLGGYTEAFF. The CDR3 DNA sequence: TGCGCCAGCAGCACTACCCTCGGGGGGTACACTGAAGCTTTCTTT.

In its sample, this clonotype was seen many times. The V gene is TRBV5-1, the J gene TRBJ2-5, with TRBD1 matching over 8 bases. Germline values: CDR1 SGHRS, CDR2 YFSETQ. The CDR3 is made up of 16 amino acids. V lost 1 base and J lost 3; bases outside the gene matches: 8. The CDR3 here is CASSLPPGQGEETQYF. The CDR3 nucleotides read TGCGCCAGCAGCTTGCCCCCCGGACAGGGTGAAGAGACCCAGTACTTC.

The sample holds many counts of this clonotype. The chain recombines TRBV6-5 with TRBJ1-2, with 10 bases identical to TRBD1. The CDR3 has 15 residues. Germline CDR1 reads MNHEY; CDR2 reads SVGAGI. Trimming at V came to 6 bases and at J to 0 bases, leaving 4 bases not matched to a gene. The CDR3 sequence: CASRGQGSTNYGYTF. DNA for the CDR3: TGTGCCAGCAGGGGACAGGGGAGTACTAACTATGGCTACACCTTC.

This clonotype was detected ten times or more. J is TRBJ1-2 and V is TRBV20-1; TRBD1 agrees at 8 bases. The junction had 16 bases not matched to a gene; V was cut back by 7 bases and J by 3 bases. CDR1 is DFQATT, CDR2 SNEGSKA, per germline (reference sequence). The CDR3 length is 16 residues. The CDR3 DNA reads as TGCAGTGTCCCCCCCGGGACAGGTTCTGTAGACTATGGCTACACCTTC. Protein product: CSVPPGTGSVDYGYTF.

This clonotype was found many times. CDR3 sequence: CSGTTGTAYGYTF. The CDR3 nucleotides are TGCAGCGGTACGACAGGGACCGCCTATGGCTACACCTTC. The chain has TRBV29-1 and TRBJ1-2, with 7 bases aligning to TRBD1. Germline V gene sequence: CDR1 SQVTM, CDR2 ANQGSEA. J was trimmed by 4 bases and V by 7 bases; bases with no gene match: 9. This CDR3 is built from 13 residues.

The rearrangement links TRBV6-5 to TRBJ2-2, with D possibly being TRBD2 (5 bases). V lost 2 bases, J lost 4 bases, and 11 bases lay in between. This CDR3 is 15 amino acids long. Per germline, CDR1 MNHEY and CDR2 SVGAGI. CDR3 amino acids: CASSYAGLSTGELFF. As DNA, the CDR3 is TGTGCCAGCAGTTACGCGGGCCTTAGCACCGGGGAGCTGTTTTTT.

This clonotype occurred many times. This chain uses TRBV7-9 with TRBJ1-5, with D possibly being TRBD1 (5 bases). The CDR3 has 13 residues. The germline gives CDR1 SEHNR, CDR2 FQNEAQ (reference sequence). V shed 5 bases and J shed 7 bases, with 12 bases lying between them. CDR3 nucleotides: TGTGCCAGCAGCCCTAATCAGGGACAGCCCCAGCATTTT. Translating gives CASSPNQGQPQHF.

The CDR3 DNA reads as TGCGCCAGCAAGCCGTCTCCCTCTGGAAACACCATATATTTT. As protein: CASKPSPSGNTIYF. The chain employs TRBV10-1 and TRBJ1-3; D ambiguous. CDR3 length: 14 amino acids. V lost 7 bases to trimming and J lost 0 bases, with 10 bases between them. CDR1 and CDR2 (germline): WNHNN, SYGVQD (reference sequence).

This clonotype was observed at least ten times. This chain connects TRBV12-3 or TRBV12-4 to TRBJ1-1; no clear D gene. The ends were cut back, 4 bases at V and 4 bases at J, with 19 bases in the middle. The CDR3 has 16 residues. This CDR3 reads CASSSTNRAAGTEAFF. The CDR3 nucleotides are TGTGCCAGCAGTTCCACAAACAGAGCCGCAGGCACTGAAGCTTTCTTT.